The clone carrying this T cell receptor (beta chain) was detected ten times or more. Two-round multiplex PCR on genomic DNA was the method by which TCR beta CDR3 was amplified. First-round PCR amplification was performed with primers specific to each TRBV and TRBJ gene. TCRdb processed the multiplex PCR reads anew with MiXCR; each CDR3 protein has one entry. The data hold 45,000 to 60,000 distinct CDR3 sequences, with about 35% observed a single time. The data belong to a study of prognosis after radiotherapy for stage I lung cancer. The overall study: Stage I non-small cell lung cancer patients were enrolled from April 2018 to early 2019. Among the non-small cell lung cancer patients, all were considered medically inoperable. The study enrolled more than ten men and roughly six women as patients, aged roughly 50 to 95 with a median of 74.5 years.

V was clipped by 4 bases and J by 3 bases; unmatched bases: 3. This CDR3 region has 16 residues. Germline CDR1 is MDHEN and CDR2 is SYDVKM. The rearrangement links TRBV28 to TRBJ2-1, with 13 bases matching TRBD2. This specimen was PBMCs, taken before or after stereotactic body radiation therapy (not recorded which). The TCR sequence derives from a donor of 50 years or more with non-small cell lung cancer. The CDR3 region is CASSYRTSGGYNEQFF. The CDR3 bases are TGTGCCAGCAGTTACCGGACTAGCGGGGGCTACAATGAGCAGTTCTTC.